The rows below give T cell receptor beta chains drawn from one sample of a study of cytomegalovirus exposure and HLA in healthy donors. The method was immunoSEQ multiplex PCR; TCRdb's version includes in-frame clones alone and lacks a portion of them. The table includes 95,000 to 130,000 clones, about 86% detected once. Sequencing was carried out using PBMCs. Receptors originate from a woman between 25 and 40 years old in good health and CMV-seronegative. The CDR3 runs from the conserved cysteine through the conserved F or W. A D gene is named only where the DNA matches it firmly. Clone size appears in some rows only: once, few, many, or a class for an expanded clone.

>TRBD1|NA|TRBJ2-3|TRBV7-8
CASSFAGGADTQYF
TGTGCCAGCAGCTTTGCAGGGGGTGCAGATACGCAGTATTTT
>TRBD2|NA|TRBJ2-7|TRBV4-1
CASSQEAGLAGGEQYF
TGCGCCAGCAGCCAAGAAGCTGGACTAGCGGGAGGCGAGCAGTACTTC
>TRBD1|NA|TRBJ1-1|TRBV27
CASSRTGTEAFF
TGTGCCAGCAGTCGGACAGGTACTGAAGCTTTCTTT
>NA|NA|TRBJ2-5|TRBV19
CASSTGALSETQYF
TGTGCCAGTAGTACAGGGGCCCTATCAGAGACCCAGTACTTC
>NA|NA|TRBJ2-3|TRBV6-4
CASSDSAGNVYTQYF
TGTGCCAGCAGTGACTCCGCGGGGAATGTGTATACGCAGTATTTT
>NA|NA|TRBJ1-4|TRBV7-2
CASSLGGSSVFF
TGTGCCAGCAGCTTAGGAGGTTCCTCGGTGTTTTTT
>TRBD2|NA|TRBJ2-5|TRBV11-2
CASSPGGAGGETQYF
TGTGCCAGCAGCCCCGGGGGAGCGGGAGGGGAGACCCAGTACTTC
>NA|NA|TRBJ1-2|TRBV5-1
CASSLVQSYGYTF
TGCGCCAGCAGCTTGGTTCAGTCTTATGGCTACACCTTC
>TRBD2|NA|TRBJ2-1|TRBV7-9
CASSLPPGLAGGEEQFF
TGTGCCAGCAGCTTACCTCCGGGACTAGCGGGAGGAGAGGAGCAGTTCTTC
>NA|NA|TRBJ1-1|TRBV5-1
CASSPVRQQAEAFF
TGCGCCAGCAGCCCCGTCCGACAGCAAGCTGAAGCTTTCTTT
>TRBD2|NA|TRBJ2-1|TRBV29-1
CSVGNLAGGPPEQFF
TGCAGCGTTGGAAACCTAGCGGGAGGGCCCCCCGAGCAGTTCTTC
>TRBD2|NA|TRBJ2-5|TRBV6-6
CASSSGLAAIKETQYF
TGTGCCAGCAGTTCAGGACTAGCGGCCATAAAAGAGACCCAGTACTTC
>NA|NA|TRBJ2-7|TRBV7-2
CASSLEGAGYRYEQYF
TGTGCCAGCAGCTTAGAGGGGGCGGGGTACCGCTACGAGCAGTACTTC
>NA|NA|TRBJ2-1|TRBV21-1
CASSKRISGGHNEQFF
TGTGCCAGCAGCAAAAGAATAAGCGGGGGGCACAATGAGCAGTTCTTC
>NA|NA|TRBJ1-5|TRBV30
CAWSVGSAANQPQHF
TGTGCCTGGAGTGTCGGGTCCGCAGCCAATCAGCCCCAGCATTTT
>NA|NA|TRBJ2-7|TRBV5-1
CASSFGGPGEQYF
TGCGCCAGCAGCTTCGGAGGGCCAGGAGAGCAGTACTTC
>NA|NA|TRBJ2-3|TRBV7-2
CASSLAGAQGYF
TGTGCCAGCAGCTTAGCAGGGGCGCAGGGGTATTTT
>NA|NA|TRBJ1-1|TRBV4-1
CASSQEEGSGTEAFF
TGCGCCAGCAGCCAAGAGGAGGGATCGGGAACTGAAGCTTTCTTT
>TRBD1|NA|TRBJ2-5|TRBV6-1
CASSGNRGETQYF
TGTGCCAGCAGTGGCAACAGGGGGGAGACCCAGTACTTC
>TRBD1|NA|TRBJ2-2|TRBV10-2
CASRTGGFGTGELFF
TGCGCCAGCAGAACAGGGGGCTTTGGCACCGGGGAGCTGTTTTTT
>NA|NA|TRBJ1-2|TRBV15
CATSRQEGLSHGYTF
TGTGCCACCAGCCGCCAAGAGGGACTGTCCCATGGCTACACCTTC
>TRBD1|once|TRBJ1-2|TRBV7-9
CASSHLPGQGTGGYTF
TGTGCCAGCAGCCACCTCCCGGGACAGGGAACAGGAGGCTACACCTTC
>NA|NA|TRBJ2-7|TRBV30
CAWMDSYEQYF
TGTGCCTGGATGGACAGCTACGAGCAGTACTTC
>NA|NA|TRBJ1-5|TRBV5-1
CASSLAGGQPQHF
TGCGCCAGCAGCTTGGCTGGGGGCCAGCCCCAGCATTTT
>NA|few|TRBJ1-4|TRBV7-9
CASSPTGSDGEKLFF
TGTGCCAGCAGCCCCACCGGGAGTGACGGCGAAAAACTGTTTTTT
>NA|NA|TRBJ2-7|TRBV5-6
CASSFRDSYEQYF
TGTGCCAGCAGCTTCAGGGACTCCTACGAGCAGTACTTC
>TRBD2|NA|TRBJ2-3|TRBV29-1
CSATGGHTQYF
TGCAGCGCCACGGGAGGGCATACGCAGTATTTT
>TRBD2|NA|TRBJ2-7|TRBV28
CASIPSGHTAYEQYF
TGTGCCAGCATCCCTAGCGGGCATACAGCCTACGAGCAGTACTTC
>TRBD2|NA|TRBJ2-1|TRBV5-4
CASSLKGLAINEQFF
TGTGCCAGCAGCCTAAAAGGACTAGCTATCAATGAGCAGTTCTTC
>NA|NA|TRBJ2-5|TRBV6-6
CASREHGPQETQYF
TGTGCCAGCAGGGAGCACGGCCCGCAAGAGACCCAGTACTTC
>NA|NA|TRBJ2-1|TRBV4-2
CASSQGERRLKGDEQFF
TGTGCCAGCAGCCAAGGGGAAAGGAGGCTTAAAGGCGATGAGCAGTTCTTC
>NA|NA|TRBJ2-2|TRBV28
CASEKFRVLTGELFF
TGTGCCAGCGAAAAGTTCAGGGTCCTCACCGGGGAGCTGTTTTTT
>NA|once|TRBJ2-7|TRBV9
CASSTLSTSYPYEQYF
TGTGCCAGCAGCACCCTCTCAACTAGTTACCCCTACGAGCAGTACTTC
>NA|NA|TRBJ1-5|TRBV6-5
CASSPPGVQPQHF
TGTGCCAGCAGTCCGCCGGGGGTTCAGCCCCAGCATTTT
>TRBD1|few|TRBJ1-6|TRBV30
CAWEQGGFKPLHF
TGTGCCTGGGAACAGGGGGGTTTCAAACCCCTCCACTTT
>NA|NA|TRBJ2-1|TRBV11-2
CASSASAYNEQFF
TGTGCCAGCAGCGCCTCAGCCTACAATGAGCAGTTCTTC
>NA|NA|TRBJ2-5|TRBV10-3
CAISDPGTLETQYF
TGTGCCATCAGTGACCCGGGGACTTTAGAGACCCAGTACTTC
>NA|few|TRBJ2-6|TRBV2
CASSDVGGVLTF
TGTGCCAGCAGTGACGTAGGCGGCGTCCTGACTTTC
>NA|once|TRBJ2-7|TRBV5-6
CASSSRGAGWGRSYEQYF
TGTGCCAGCAGCTCCCGGGGGGCAGGGTGGGGGAGAAGCTACGAGCAGTACTTC
>TRBD1|NA|TRBJ2-3|TRBV6-5
CASSYSTGFVDTQYF
TGTGCCAGCAGTTACTCGACAGGGTTTGTGGATACGCAGTATTTT
>NA|once|TRBJ2-7|TRBV30
CAWSLGSGYEQYF
TGTGCCTGGAGTCTTGGCAGCGGATACGAGCAGTACTTC
>TRBD2|NA|TRBJ2-5|TRBV18
CASSPLAVGTSGSLTQYF
TGTGCCAGCTCACCTCTTGCCGTTGGGACTAGCGGGAGTTTGACCCAGTACTTC
>NA|NA|TRBJ2-5|TRBV28
CASSPITAGQETQYF
TGTGCCAGCAGCCCCATCACGGCGGGGCAAGAGACCCAGTACTTC